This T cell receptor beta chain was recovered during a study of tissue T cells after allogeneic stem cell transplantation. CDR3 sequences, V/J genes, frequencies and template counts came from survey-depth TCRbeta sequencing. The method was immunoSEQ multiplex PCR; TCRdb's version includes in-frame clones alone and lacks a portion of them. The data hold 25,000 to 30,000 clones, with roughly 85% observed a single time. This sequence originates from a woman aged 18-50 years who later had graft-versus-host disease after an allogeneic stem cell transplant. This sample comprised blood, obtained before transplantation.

CDR3: CATSKSDTGDKNIQYF. DNA of the CDR3: TGTGCCACCAGTAAGTCGGACACCGGTGACAAAAACATTCAGTACTTC. This chain links TRBV24-1 with TRBJ2-4; perhaps TRBD1 as D (5 bases). The CDR3 is 16 residues long. Germline V gene sequence: CDR1 KGHDR, CDR2 SFDVKD. V lost 6 bases to trimming and J lost 3 bases, with 17 bases between them.